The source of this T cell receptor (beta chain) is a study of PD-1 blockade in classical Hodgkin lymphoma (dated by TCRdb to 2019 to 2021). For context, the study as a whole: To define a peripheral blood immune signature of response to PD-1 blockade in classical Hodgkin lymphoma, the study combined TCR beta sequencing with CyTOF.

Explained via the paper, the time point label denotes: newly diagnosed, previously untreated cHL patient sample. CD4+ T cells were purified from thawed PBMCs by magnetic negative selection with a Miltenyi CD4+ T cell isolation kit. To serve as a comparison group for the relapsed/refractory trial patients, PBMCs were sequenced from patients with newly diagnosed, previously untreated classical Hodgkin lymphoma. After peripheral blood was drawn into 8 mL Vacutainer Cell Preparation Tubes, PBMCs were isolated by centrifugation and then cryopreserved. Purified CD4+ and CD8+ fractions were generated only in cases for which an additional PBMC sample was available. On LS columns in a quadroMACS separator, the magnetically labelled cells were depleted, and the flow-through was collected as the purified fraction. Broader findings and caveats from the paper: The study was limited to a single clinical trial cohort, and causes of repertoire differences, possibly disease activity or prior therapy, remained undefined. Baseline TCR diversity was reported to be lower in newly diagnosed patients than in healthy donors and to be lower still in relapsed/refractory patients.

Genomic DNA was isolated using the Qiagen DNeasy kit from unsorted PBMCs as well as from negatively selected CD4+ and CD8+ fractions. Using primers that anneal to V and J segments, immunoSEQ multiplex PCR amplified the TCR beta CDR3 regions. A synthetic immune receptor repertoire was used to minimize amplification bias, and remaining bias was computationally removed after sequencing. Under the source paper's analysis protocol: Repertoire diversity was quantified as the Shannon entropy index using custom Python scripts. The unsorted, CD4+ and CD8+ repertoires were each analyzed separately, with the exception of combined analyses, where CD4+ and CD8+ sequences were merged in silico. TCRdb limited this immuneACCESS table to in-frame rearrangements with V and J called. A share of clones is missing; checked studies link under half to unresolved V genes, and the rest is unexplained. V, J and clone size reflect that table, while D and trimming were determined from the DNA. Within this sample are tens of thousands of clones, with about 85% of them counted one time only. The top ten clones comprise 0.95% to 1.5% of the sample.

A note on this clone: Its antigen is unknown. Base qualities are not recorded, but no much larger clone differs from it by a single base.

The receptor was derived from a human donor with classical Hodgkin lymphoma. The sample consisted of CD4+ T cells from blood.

The nucleotide sequence is given as TGTGCCAGCAGTCGAGTGGGGACCGGGGAGCTGTTTTTT. Its translation reads: CASSRVGTGELFF. This sequence uses TRBV5-4 and TRBJ2-2; the D gene remains uncertain. Reading from cysteine to phenylalanine, the CDR3 counts 13 amino acids. Just CDR3 DNA is preserved here, 39 bases in frame from base 1. The germline V gene (reference sequence) provides CDR1 SGHNT and CDR2 YYREEE. V lost 5 bases and J lost 5 bases; the stretch between them is 10 bases long. Supplemented by the reference TRBV5-4 and TRBJ2-2 proteins around the CDR3, the complete variable domain is ETGVTQSPTHLIKTRGQQVTLRCSSQSGHNTVSWYQQALGQGPQFIFQYYREEENGRGNFPPRFSGLQFPNYSSELNVNALELDDSALYLCASSRVGTGELFFGEGSRLTVL.